This T cell receptor (beta chain) comes out of a study of T cell responses to AZD1222 COVID-19 vaccine. Here immunoSEQ multiplex PCR was the method, and the copy in TCRdb shows in-frame clones only, minus some. The table records 100,000 to 150,000 clones, about 89% of them present only once. This clone occurred a few times. The specimen comprised peripheral blood, sampled on day 0 of MenACWY control vaccination. The source of this sequence is an adult in good health.

CDR3 nucleotides: TGTGCCAGCAGCTTGGTCGGGGCAACTAATGAAAAACTGTTTTTT. Translating gives CASSLVGATNEKLFF. The rearrangement uses TRBV5-6 and TRBJ1-4, with no clear D. CDR3 size: 15 residues. V dropped 0 bases and J dropped 0 bases, with 6 bases sitting between them. Per the germline V gene, CDR1 is SGHDT and CDR2 is YYEEEE.